These T cell receptor beta chains were read from a single sample in a study of blood T cell repertoires in COVID-19. Here immunoSEQ multiplex PCR was the method, and the copy in TCRdb shows in-frame clones only, minus some. The table includes some 250,000 clones, 85% to 90% detected once. The sample was peripheral blood. These receptors were taken from a woman in her twenties or thirties with COVID-19, enrolled during active disease. Each CDR3 is given with its conserved first and last residue. The D gene is left open where the match is weak. Clone size is not always given. Where it is, it says once, few, many or a class for expanded clones.

TRBV9	TRBJ1-6	TRBD1	.	CASSVDPRPTGSPLHF	TGTGCCAGCAGCGTAGACCCCCGTCCGACAGGGTCACCCCTCCACTTT
TRBV3-1/TRBV3-2	TRBJ2-3	TRBD1	.	CASSPTGDLLPDTQYF	TGTGCCAGCAGCCCGACAGGGGATCTTTTACCAGATACGCAGTATTTT
TRBV28	TRBJ2-2	TRBD1	.	CASRYPGQGWTGELFF	TGTGCCAGCAGATATCCGGGACAGGGATGGACCGGGGAGCTGTTTTTT
TRBV6-5	TRBJ2-3	TRBD2	once	CASSTRTSSADTQYF	TGTGCCAGCAGTACTCGGACTAGCAGCGCAGATACGCAGTATTTT
TRBV2	TRBJ1-1	TRBD1	.	CASSRQGAGTEAFF	TGTGCCAGCAGTAGACAGGGGGCGGGCACTGAAGCTTTCTTT
TRBV12-5	TRBJ2-7	.	.	CASGLMGGSGEQYF	TGTGCTAGTGGTTTGATGGGGGGTTCGGGCGAGCAGTACTTC
TRBV19	TRBJ1-4	TRBD1	.	CASSPGTGFGEKLFF	TGTGCCAGTAGTCCCGGGACAGGGTTCGGGGAAAAACTGTTTTTT
TRBV19	TRBJ2-5	.	.	CASSLAGGETQYF	TGTGCCAGTAGTCTGGCCGGGGGAGAGACCCAGTACTTC
TRBV10-3	TRBJ2-2	.	.	CATREGVGELFF	TGTGCCACGCGAGAGGGGGTCGGGGAGCTGTTTTTT
TRBV3-1/TRBV3-2	TRBJ2-5	.	many	CASSPSGAQETQYF	TGTGCCAGCAGCCCGTCTGGGGCACAAGAGACCCAGTACTTC
TRBV16	TRBJ1-1	TRBD1	.	CASSRPGTVDEAFF	TGTGCCAGCAGCCGCCCCGGGACAGTAGATGAAGCTTTCTTT
TRBV7-8	TRBJ2-2	.	.	CASSRPPGAGELFF	TGTGCCAGCAGCCGACCTCCAGGTGCCGGGGAGCTGTTTTTT
TRBV10-1	TRBJ1-1	.	few	CASSDLGEGRHTEAFF	TGCGCCAGCAGTGACCTCGGGGAAGGGCGGCACACTGAAGCTTTCTTT
TRBV7-9	TRBJ2-7	TRBD1	.	CASSLGTGTYEQYF	TGTGCCAGCAGCTTGGGGACAGGGACCTACGAGCAGTACTTC
TRBV4-1	TRBJ2-2	.	.	CASSQTGFAGELFF	TGCGCCAGCAGCCAAACAGGGTTCGCCGGGGAGCTGTTTTTT
TRBV2	TRBJ2-7	TRBD2	.	CASTINEAGWYEQYF	TGTGCCAGCACCATCAATGAAGCGGGGTGGTACGAGCAGTACTTC
TRBV18	TRBJ1-1	.	.	CASSRPTENTEAFF	TGTGCCAGCTCACGTCCGACAGAGAACACTGAAGCTTTCTTT
TRBV27	TRBJ2-7	.	.	CASSRRDKQYF	TGTGCCAGCAGTCGCCGGGACAAGCAGTACTTC